This is a list of T cell receptor beta chains from one sample in a study of blood T cell repertoires in COVID-19. Libraries were prepared by immunoSEQ multiplex PCR; TCRdb keeps only in-frame clonotypes and omits some of them. This table has 150,000 to 200,000 clones, 85% to 90% appearing once. Sequenced: peripheral blood. The receptors shown here come from a woman at least 80 years old in a cohort sampled during active or convalescent COVID-19. Each CDR3 is given without its conserved first and last residue. Some rows mark clone size as missing; the rest say once, few, many or name a class of expanded clone.

>TRBJ1-4|NA|TRBV25-1
ASSDTQDPGQINEKLF
>TRBJ2-3|once|TRBV10-2
ASRRSGITDTQY
>TRBJ2-5|once|TRBV7-6
ASSLGQGVAQETQY
>TRBJ1-2|few|TRBV7-9
ASSGDRQGGLTYGYT
>TRBJ1-3|NA|TRBV5-5
ASSSSTGAGFNTIY
>TRBJ2-2|NA|TRBV5-4
ASSHAYRGQGGELF
>TRBJ2-2|NA|TRBV19
ASSILGAGTGELF
>TRBJ2-5|NA|TRBV2
ASSEWDRGLETQY
>TRBJ1-6|NA|TRBV5-1
ASSSDDGKNSPLH
>TRBJ2-2|once|TRBV9
ASSVGQAGGNTGELF
>TRBJ1-6|few|TRBV30
AWREQGDSPLH
>TRBJ1-1|NA|TRBV11-2
ASRVRGLLGTEAF
>TRBJ1-2|NA|TRBV10-3
AISLDRGQYGYT
>TRBJ1-1|NA|TRBV5-3
ARSLGRGGTDNTEAF
>TRBJ1-1|NA|TRBV5-1
ASSLEPIDTEAF
>TRBJ2-3|NA|TRBV9
ASSVPAAGELYSTDTQY
>TRBJ1-3|NA|TRBV3-1/TRBV3-2
ASSQAGTGNTIY
>TRBJ1-5|NA|TRBV6-1
ASSEAIGRGLNQPQH
>TRBJ1-6|NA|TRBV9
ASSLSGTAYSPLH
>TRBJ2-4|once|TRBV19
ASSPARGDIQY
>TRBJ2-3|NA|TRBV18
ASSPYWTGQMGESTDTQY
>TRBJ1-2|NA|TRBV30
ASVHRAGHGYGYT
>TRBJ2-2|NA|TRBV10-2
ASSGLAGGRTGELF
>TRBJ1-3|NA|TRBV3-1/TRBV3-2
ASSSRLRLSGNTIY
>TRBJ1-2|NA|TRBV27
ASSLAGYYGYT
>TRBJ1-6|NA|TRBV7-2
ASTSYSYQNSPLH
>TRBJ2-5|NA|TRBV2
ASSEEKEETQY
>TRBJ2-5|NA|TRBV30
AWGPGGRETQY
>TRBJ1-2|NA|TRBV19
ASRSGGRENYGYT
>TRBJ1-2|NA|TRBV7-2
ASSPQGFGYGYT
>TRBJ2-3|NA|TRBV29-1
SVEGTSGRRTDTDTQY
>TRBJ1-2|NA|TRBV6-5
AVQRAGINYGYT
>TRBJ2-1|NA|TRBV18
ASSPFFSGYNEQF
>TRBJ1-1|NA|TRBV5-6
ASSPAVGSSRF
>TRBJ1-4|NA|TRBV7-7
ASSLDRGEKLF
>TRBJ2-3|once|TRBV11-3
ASSPGLAGDGTDTQY
>TRBJ1-3|NA|TRBV25-1
ASSASGGAGNTIY
>TRBJ1-5|NA|TRBV6-1
ASSENGLVQYNQPQH
>TRBJ1-3|NA|TRBV19
ASSPGGLAYSGNTIY
>TRBJ2-1|NA|TRBV25-1
AASWGPRNEQF
>TRBJ2-3|NA|TRBV7-2
ASSAPTGAVTDTQY
>TRBJ2-7|once|TRBV21-1
ASSVGPTGGEQY
>TRBJ2-1|NA|TRBV7-9
ASPEDLPGGEQF
>TRBJ1-2|NA|TRBV5-1
ASSAETTGYGYT
>TRBJ2-1|NA|TRBV11-3
ASSSPLGGGTNEQF
>TRBJ2-1|NA|TRBV5-1
ASSLGRDNEQF
>TRBJ2-7|NA|TRBV19
ASRAQGAYEQY
>TRBJ2-2|NA|TRBV7-2
ASKLDRNTGELF
>TRBJ1-5|NA|TRBV28
ASRRDTYSNQPQH
>TRBJ2-1|NA|TRBV7-9
ASSLDSEQF
>TRBJ1-1|NA|TRBV29-1
SATGGGMAF
>TRBJ1-4|NA|TRBV7-2
ASRPGQNEKLF
>TRBJ2-7|NA|TRBV7-8
ASSGTGAYEQY
>TRBJ1-1|NA|TRBV12-5
ASGLVHGEAF
>TRBJ1-1|few|TRBV6-1
ASSERLSEAF
>TRBJ1-1|NA|TRBV2
ASSSYRGNTEAF
>TRBJ1-6|NA|TRBV3-1/TRBV3-2
ASSPNDGNSPLH
>TRBJ1-1|NA|TRBV11-2
ASTPGTGEWNTEAF
>TRBJ2-5|few|TRBV5-6
ASSFTTGAETQY
>TRBJ2-3|NA|TRBV10-1
ASSEPPSTDTQY